The rows below give T cell receptor beta chains drawn from one sample of a study of blood T cell repertoires in COVID-19. Some clones are missing from TCRdb's copy, which holds only in-frame ones; the method was immunoSEQ multiplex PCR. This table has approximately 130,000 clones, 88% appearing once. The sample comprised peripheral blood. The receptor source for this set is a human donor in a cohort sampled during active COVID-19. The CDR3 runs from the conserved cysteine through the conserved F or W. Each record gives: V gene, clone size, CDR3 length, D gene, J gene, CDR3 DNA, CDR3 protein. The D gene is left open where the match is weak. Clone size is given for some rows only: seen once, a few or many times, or a class if the clone is expanded.

v_gene: TRBV27; abundance: -; len: 17; d_gene: -; j_gene: TRBJ2-6; CDR3nt: TGTGCCAGCAGTTTATTGGACAGAGCCCGAGGGGCCAACGTCCTGACTTTC; CDR3aa: CASSLLDRARGANVLTF
v_gene: TRBV7-9; abundance: -; len: 16; d_gene: TRBD2; j_gene: TRBJ2-7; CDR3nt: TGTGCCAGCAGCCCGGGACTAGCGGGAGGGTTTTACGAGCAGTACTTC; CDR3aa: CASSPGLAGGFYEQYF
v_gene: TRBV3-1/TRBV3-2; abundance: -; len: 15; d_gene: TRBD2; j_gene: TRBJ2-5; CDR3nt: TGTGCCAGCAGCCAAGGGACTAGCGGGAGGGAGACCCAGTACTTC; CDR3aa: CASSQGTSGRETQYF
v_gene: TRBV6-6; abundance: -; len: 15; d_gene: TRBD1; j_gene: TRBJ1-5; CDR3nt: TGTGCCAGCAGCTGGACAGGGATTAGCAATCAGCCCCAGCATTTT; CDR3aa: CASSWTGISNQPQHF
v_gene: TRBV5-8; abundance: once; len: 14; d_gene: -; j_gene: TRBJ1-3; CDR3nt: TGTGCCAGCAGCAAGACAGGCTCTGGAAACACCATATATTTT; CDR3aa: CASSKTGSGNTIYF
v_gene: TRBV11-2; abundance: -; len: 15; d_gene: TRBD2; j_gene: TRBJ2-1; CDR3nt: TGTGCCAGCAGACGAGCGGGGGGGCCGGGCAATGAGCAGTTCTTC; CDR3aa: CASRRAGGPGNEQFF
v_gene: TRBV6-5; abundance: -; len: 16; d_gene: -; j_gene: TRBJ2-7; CDR3nt: TGTGCCAGCAGTTATACGACAGGATACAACTCCTACGAGCAGTACTTC; CDR3aa: CASSYTTGYNSYEQYF
v_gene: TRBV28; abundance: -; len: 15; d_gene: -; j_gene: TRBJ1-6; CDR3nt: TGTGCCAGCAGTACTAGACCCTTTGGTGATTCACCCCTCCACTTT; CDR3aa: CASSTRPFGDSPLHF
v_gene: TRBV5-4; abundance: -; len: 14; d_gene: TRBD1; j_gene: TRBJ2-2; CDR3nt: TGTGCCAGCAGCTCGCAGGGGGACACCGGGGAGCTGTTTTTT; CDR3aa: CASSSQGDTGELFF
v_gene: TRBV5-6; abundance: -; len: 18; d_gene: -; j_gene: TRBJ2-3; CDR3nt: TGTGCCAGCAGCTCTATTAATCCGGGACACACCATCACAGATACGCAGTATTTT; CDR3aa: CASSSINPGHTITDTQYF
v_gene: TRBV6-4; abundance: -; len: 16; d_gene: TRBD1; j_gene: TRBJ1-3; CDR3nt: TGTGCCAGCAGTCCCGGCCCAGGGGGCCCAAGAAACACCATATATTTT; CDR3aa: CASSPGPGGPRNTIYF
v_gene: TRBV5-1; abundance: -; len: 14; d_gene: TRBD1; j_gene: TRBJ1-1; CDR3nt: TGCGCCAGCAGCTCACAGGGGCCCCAGACTGAAGCTTTCTTT; CDR3aa: CASSSQGPQTEAFF
v_gene: TRBV28; abundance: once; len: 16; d_gene: TRBD1; j_gene: TRBJ1-5; CDR3nt: TGTGCCAGCAGTCGTCGGACAGGGTATGAAGGGCAGCCCCAGCATTTT; CDR3aa: CASSRRTGYEGQPQHF
v_gene: TRBV5-1; abundance: -; len: 15; d_gene: TRBD2; j_gene: TRBJ2-5; CDR3nt: TGCGCCAGCAGCCCCGTCGTGGAGGGAGGGGAGACCCAGTACTTC; CDR3aa: CASSPVVEGGETQYF
v_gene: TRBV29-1; abundance: -; len: 11; d_gene: -; j_gene: TRBJ1-2; CDR3nt: TGCAGCGTTCAGGGTCCCTATGGCTACACCTTC; CDR3aa: CSVQGPYGYTF
v_gene: TRBV6-2/TRBV6-3; abundance: -; len: 16; d_gene: TRBD2; j_gene: TRBJ2-7; CDR3nt: TGTGCCAGCAGTTTTGAGACTAGCGGGAGGATCTACGAGCAGTACTTC; CDR3aa: CASSFETSGRIYEQYF
v_gene: TRBV24-1; abundance: -; len: 13; d_gene: -; j_gene: TRBJ1-2; CDR3nt: TGTGCCACCAGTGGGCAGGGGATTGGGGGCTACACCTTC; CDR3aa: CATSGQGIGGYTF
v_gene: TRBV7-2; abundance: -; len: 17; d_gene: TRBD1; j_gene: TRBJ2-6; CDR3nt: TGTGCCAGCAGCCGTCCGGGACAGCTTTCTGGGGCCAACGTCCTGACTTTC; CDR3aa: CASSRPGQLSGANVLTF
v_gene: TRBV5-1; abundance: -; len: 15; d_gene: -; j_gene: TRBJ2-1; CDR3nt: TGCGCCAGCAGCTTGGAGGGGTTGCCCTACAATGAGCAGTTCTTC; CDR3aa: CASSLEGLPYNEQFF
v_gene: TRBV15; abundance: -; len: 16; d_gene: TRBD1; j_gene: TRBJ2-7; CDR3nt: TGTGCCACCAGCAGAGAGCATACAGGGGGATACTACGAGCAGTACTTC; CDR3aa: CATSREHTGGYYEQYF
v_gene: TRBV7-9; abundance: once; len: 17; d_gene: TRBD2; j_gene: TRBJ2-1; CDR3nt: TGTGCCAGCAGCCCCCGGGGGTTAGCGGGATTCTACAATGAGCAGTTCTTC; CDR3aa: CASSPRGLAGFYNEQFF
v_gene: TRBV5-1; abundance: -; len: 15; d_gene: TRBD2; j_gene: TRBJ2-1; CDR3nt: TGCGCCAGCAGCGCGAGACTAGCTTTGGTCAATGAGCAGTTCTTC; CDR3aa: CASSARLALVNEQFF
v_gene: TRBV29-1; abundance: once; len: 14; d_gene: TRBD2; j_gene: TRBJ2-1; CDR3nt: TGCAGCGTCCAACTAGCGGGGGGACAGAATGAGCAGTTCTTC; CDR3aa: CSVQLAGGQNEQFF
v_gene: TRBV2; abundance: -; len: 14; d_gene: TRBD2; j_gene: TRBJ2-1; CDR3nt: TGTGCCAGCAGTCGACTAGCGGCCTACAATGAGCAGTTCTTC; CDR3aa: CASSRLAAYNEQFF
v_gene: TRBV13; abundance: once; len: 14; d_gene: -; j_gene: TRBJ2-7; CDR3nt: TGTGCCAGCAGCCTTGGACACCCTACTGACGAGCAGTACTTC; CDR3aa: CASSLGHPTDEQYF
v_gene: TRBV4-2; abundance: -; len: 15; d_gene: TRBD2; j_gene: TRBJ2-7; CDR3nt: TGTGCCAGCAGCCCCCGGGCTAGCGGTGACTACGAGCAGTACTTC; CDR3aa: CASSPRASGDYEQYF
v_gene: TRBV21-1; abundance: -; len: 14; d_gene: -; j_gene: TRBJ2-7; CDR3nt: TGTGCCAGCAGCACAACCGGACAGGGGTACGAGCAGTACTTC; CDR3aa: CASSTTGQGYEQYF
v_gene: TRBV28; abundance: -; len: 13; d_gene: -; j_gene: TRBJ2-1; CDR3nt: TGTGCCAGCAGTTTCGCAGGGGGGAATGAGCAGTTCTTC; CDR3aa: CASSFAGGNEQFF
v_gene: TRBV28; abundance: few; len: 17; d_gene: TRBD1; j_gene: TRBJ2-7; CDR3nt: TGTGCCAGCAGTTTGGCCTCCAGGGGGCGAATGTCCTACGAGCAGTACTTC; CDR3aa: CASSLASRGRMSYEQYF
v_gene: TRBV10-3; abundance: -; len: 14; d_gene: -; j_gene: TRBJ1-1; CDR3nt: TGTGCCATCAGTGAGTCCGGGGGTGGGCCTGAAGCTTTCTTT; CDR3aa: CAISESGGGPEAFF
v_gene: TRBV5-6; abundance: -; len: 13; d_gene: -; j_gene: TRBJ2-7; CDR3nt: TGTGCCAGCAGCTTAAGTATGGGCCACGAGCAGTACTTC; CDR3aa: CASSLSMGHEQYF
v_gene: TRBV5-1; abundance: -; len: 20; d_gene: TRBD2; j_gene: TRBJ2-1; CDR3nt: TGCGCCAGCAGCCCGGCGGGACTAGCGGGGGCACTGAGCTCCTACAATGAGCAGTTCTTC; CDR3aa: CASSPAGLAGALSSYNEQFF
v_gene: TRBV20-1; abundance: -; len: 14; d_gene: -; j_gene: TRBJ2-3; CDR3nt: TGCAGTGCTAGTCAGGGGTTTAGCACAGATACGCAGTATTTT; CDR3aa: CSASQGFSTDTQYF
v_gene: TRBV11-2; abundance: -; len: 15; d_gene: TRBD1; j_gene: TRBJ2-1; CDR3nt: TGTGCCAGCAGCTCATCAGGGGGCGCTAGGAATGAGCAGTTCTTC; CDR3aa: CASSSSGGARNEQFF
v_gene: TRBV10-1; abundance: -; len: 13; d_gene: -; j_gene: TRBJ1-3; CDR3nt: TGCGCCAGCAGTATAGACTCTGGAAACACCATATATTTT; CDR3aa: CASSIDSGNTIYF
v_gene: TRBV28; abundance: -; len: 12; d_gene: -; j_gene: TRBJ1-4; CDR3nt: TGTGCCAGCAAACAGGGTAATGAAAAACTGTTTTTT; CDR3aa: CASKQGNEKLFF
v_gene: TRBV18; abundance: -; len: 15; d_gene: TRBD1; j_gene: TRBJ2-1; CDR3nt: TGTGCCAGCTCAGCCAACAGGGGGCGCGGAAATGAGCAGTTCTTC; CDR3aa: CASSANRGRGNEQFF
v_gene: TRBV9; abundance: -; len: 15; d_gene: -; j_gene: TRBJ1-1; CDR3nt: TGTGCCAGCAGCGTAGATCTAGGGGTATCCACTGAAGCTTTCTTT; CDR3aa: CASSVDLGVSTEAFF
v_gene: TRBV19; abundance: -; len: 14; d_gene: -; j_gene: TRBJ1-5; CDR3nt: TGTGCCAGTAGTAGCCGGGACAACAATCAGCCCCAGCATTTT; CDR3aa: CASSSRDNNQPQHF
v_gene: TRBV2; abundance: -; len: 14; d_gene: TRBD1; j_gene: TRBJ1-2; CDR3nt: TGTGCCAGCAGTTTGACAGGGATAACTAACGGCTACACCTTC; CDR3aa: CASSLTGITNGYTF
v_gene: TRBV3-1/TRBV3-2; abundance: -; len: 14; d_gene: TRBD1; j_gene: TRBJ2-1; CDR3nt: TGTGCCAGCAGCCAAGATGACAGGGTCGATGAGCAGTTCTTC; CDR3aa: CASSQDDRVDEQFF
v_gene: TRBV21-1; abundance: -; len: 15; d_gene: -; j_gene: TRBJ1-5; CDR3nt: TGTGCCAGCAGCCCCAGGTCAGGGTTCAATCAGCCCCAGCATTTT; CDR3aa: CASSPRSGFNQPQHF
v_gene: TRBV5-1; abundance: -; len: 14; d_gene: -; j_gene: TRBJ1-1; CDR3nt: TGCGCCAGCAGCTTTACAGGGATGAACACTGAAGCTTTCTTT; CDR3aa: CASSFTGMNTEAFF
v_gene: TRBV2; abundance: -; len: 13; d_gene: TRBD1; j_gene: TRBJ1-2; CDR3nt: TGTGCCAGCGAGGGACAGGTTGTCCATGGCTACACCTTC; CDR3aa: CASEGQVVHGYTF
v_gene: TRBV27; abundance: -; len: 17; d_gene: TRBD2; j_gene: TRBJ2-1; CDR3nt: TGTGCCAGCAGTCCGAATAAGGTAGCGGGAGTAATGAATGAGCAGTTCTTC; CDR3aa: CASSPNKVAGVMNEQFF
v_gene: TRBV5-1; abundance: -; len: 16; d_gene: TRBD2; j_gene: TRBJ2-5; CDR3nt: TGCGCCAGCACGCCTCTAGCGGGGGAGAGACAAGAGACCCAGTACTTC; CDR3aa: CASTPLAGERQETQYF
v_gene: TRBV14; abundance: -; len: 15; d_gene: TRBD2; j_gene: TRBJ2-1; CDR3nt: TGTGCCAGCAGCGGGCAGATAGCGGGGGGGAGTGAGCAGTTCTTC; CDR3aa: CASSGQIAGGSEQFF
v_gene: TRBV5-1; abundance: -; len: 14; d_gene: -; j_gene: TRBJ1-1; CDR3nt: TGCGCCAGCAGTGCGGGGATGGGCAACACTGAAGCTTTCTTT; CDR3aa: CASSAGMGNTEAFF
v_gene: TRBV19; abundance: -; len: 14; d_gene: TRBD2; j_gene: TRBJ2-1; CDR3nt: TGTGCCAGCACTAGCGGGAGAAATTACAATGAGCAGTTCTTC; CDR3aa: CASTSGRNYNEQFF
v_gene: TRBV5-1; abundance: -; len: 13; d_gene: -; j_gene: TRBJ2-5; CDR3nt: TGCGCCAGCAGCGGCGGCAGGGCAGAGACCCAGTACTTC; CDR3aa: CASSGGRAETQYF
v_gene: TRBV5-1; abundance: -; len: 14; d_gene: -; j_gene: TRBJ2-7; CDR3nt: TGCGCCAGCAGCCGACGCGGGGAAAGCTACGAGCAGTACTTC; CDR3aa: CASSRRGESYEQYF
v_gene: TRBV25-1; abundance: -; len: 17; d_gene: TRBD2; j_gene: TRBJ2-5; CDR3nt: TGTGCCAGCAATGACGAACTAGCGGGAGCCAACCAAGAGACCCAGTACTTC; CDR3aa: CASNDELAGANQETQYF
v_gene: TRBV27; abundance: -; len: 17; d_gene: TRBD2; j_gene: TRBJ2-1; CDR3nt: TGTGCCAGCAGTTTAACACGAGGGACTAGCGGGAGGGGTGAGCAGTTCTTC; CDR3aa: CASSLTRGTSGRGEQFF
v_gene: TRBV20-1; abundance: -; len: 16; d_gene: TRBD1; j_gene: TRBJ2-6; CDR3nt: TGCAGTGCTAGTCCGGGACAGACCTCTGGGGCCAACGTCCTGACTTTC; CDR3aa: CSASPGQTSGANVLTF